One sample yielded the 5 T cell receptor beta chains listed below, sequenced in a study of neurological immune-mediated disorders (dated by TCRdb to about 2019). Receptors were amplified or captured by 5' RACE. The sequencer listed for this sample is Illumina HiSeq 2500. TCRdb itself trimmed the public reads at Q25 with fastp, ran MiXCR and retained productive beta chains. All rows with the same CDR3 protein become a single entry with the most common DNA and genes. The table for this sample lists tens of thousands of distinct CDR3 sequences; approximately 13% of them were counted only once. The ten largest clones capture less than 15% of the sample. Source material: PBMCs. The receptors shown here come from a woman in her sixties or seventies with HTLV-1-associated myelopathy (HAM/TSP).

The chain has TRBV12-3 or TRBV12-4 and TRBJ2-1, with D possibly being TRBD1 (6 bases). V gave up 3 bases and J gave up 0 bases, with 15 bases separating them. This CDR3 has 17 amino acids. For the CDR3, the DNA is TGTGCCAGCAGTTTTATAGGACAGACCCGCTCCTACAATGAGCAGTTCTTC. Its protein is CASSFIGQTRSYNEQFF.

This clonotype was seen many times. The rearrangement links TRBV5-1 to TRBJ1-3, with D unclear. The CDR3 extends over 15 amino acids. V was shortened by 0 bases and J by 0 bases, with 7 bases between the two germline ends. Germline CDR1 SGHRS, CDR2 YFSETQ. The CDR3 here is CASSLEGASGNTIYF. The CDR3 DNA reads as TGCGCCAGCAGCTTGGAGGGCGCCTCTGGAAACACCATATATTTT.

The chain has TRBV5-1 and TRBJ2-3; D gene unclear. Trimming left V 0 bases short and J 2 bases short, with 4 bases between. The V gene's germline CDR1 is SGHRS and CDR2 YFSETQ. The CDR3 has 13 residues. The CDR3 reads CASSLVPTDTQYF. CDR3 DNA: TGCGCCAGCAGCTTGGTACCCACAGATACGCAGTATTTT. The variable domain in full, completed from reference TRBV5-1 and TRBJ2-3, reads KAGVTQTPRYLIKTRGQQVTLSCSPISGHRSVSWYQQTPGQGLQFLFEYFSETQRNKGNFPGRFSGRQFSNSRSEMNVSTLELGDSALYLCASSLVPTDTQYFGPGTRLTVL.

This chain links TRBV29-1 with TRBJ2-7; D perhaps matches TRBD2 (5 bases). V lost 4 bases, J lost 4 bases, and 14 bases lay in between. Germline-derived CDR1 and CDR2 are SQVTM and ANQGSEA. CDR3 length equals 13 residues. CDR3 sequence: CSVGGLADYEQYF. The CDR3 DNA follows: TGCAGCGTTGGAGGGCTAGCAGATTACGAGCAGTACTTC.

This clonotype has just a few counts. The rearrangement links TRBV7-2 to TRBJ1-2, with a possible D match to TRBD1 (6 bases). V was cut by 5 bases and J by 4 bases, with 11 bases left in between. This CDR3 is 13 amino acids long. The germline CDR1 and CDR2 sequences are SGHTA and FQGNSA. This CDR3 reads CASSLGQPYGYTF. CDR3 in DNA: TGTGCCAGCAGCCTAGGACAGCCCTATGGCTACACCTTC.